The rows below give T cell receptor beta chains drawn from one sample of a study of cytomegalovirus exposure and HLA in healthy donors. Method: immunoSEQ multiplex PCR; TCRdb's copy keeps in-frame clones and lacks some. The sample has roughly 180,000 clones, 84% seen once. Sequencing used PBMCs. Source of these receptors: a man between 18 and 29 years old in good health and CMV-seronegative. Each CDR3 is given without its conserved first and last residue. The D gene is left open where the match is weak.

D gene: TRBD2; V gene: TRBV6-1; CDR3 protein: ASSPTSGGANEQF
D gene: NA; V gene: TRBV7-9; CDR3 protein: ASSLSGNTIY
D gene: TRBD2; V gene: TRBV27; CDR3 protein: ASRDYKKTDTQY
D gene: NA; V gene: TRBV28; CDR3 protein: ASSYGPGLALH
D gene: TRBD1; V gene: TRBV6-5; CDR3 protein: ASRQDRLGYT
D gene: NA; V gene: TRBV6-6; CDR3 protein: ASSKTGNTGELF
D gene: TRBD2; V gene: TRBV7-9; CDR3 protein: ASQSGTSGRGTQY
D gene: NA; V gene: TRBV5-8; CDR3 protein: ASSLRGTADYEQY
D gene: TRBD1; V gene: TRBV4-2; CDR3 protein: ASSEMTGGYGYT
D gene: NA; V gene: TRBV6-1; CDR3 protein: ASSGSGVYEKLF
D gene: TRBD1; V gene: TRBV27; CDR3 protein: ASSYDRGQYNEQF
D gene: NA; V gene: TRBV6-5; CDR3 protein: ASSYGRVLTYEQY
D gene: NA; V gene: TRBV30; CDR3 protein: AWSGGIRSSGNTIY
D gene: NA; V gene: TRBV5-1; CDR3 protein: ASSLVAEYEQY
D gene: TRBD1; V gene: TRBV4-1; CDR3 protein: ASSQDSGTGYGYT
D gene: TRBD1; V gene: TRBV29-1; CDR3 protein: SVQGGPGTEAF
D gene: NA; V gene: TRBV10-2; CDR3 protein: ASGGEGQPQH
D gene: NA; V gene: TRBV6-6; CDR3 protein: ASSSSGQSVGYT
D gene: TRBD1; V gene: TRBV7-9; CDR3 protein: ASSRPDRVYEQY
D gene: NA; V gene: TRBV28; CDR3 protein: ASSPGQTYEQY
D gene: NA; V gene: TRBV7-9; CDR3 protein: ASSRSETNTGELF
D gene: TRBD2; V gene: TRBV7-6; CDR3 protein: ASSFKPPGLAGVSYNEQF
D gene: NA; V gene: TRBV28; CDR3 protein: ASSFPLYSGANVLT
D gene: TRBD2; V gene: TRBV19; CDR3 protein: ASSTILAGDTDTQY
D gene: NA; V gene: TRBV7-9; CDR3 protein: ASSLSAQGSPLH
D gene: TRBD1; V gene: TRBV6-6; CDR3 protein: ASSHRDRGKHEQY
D gene: NA; V gene: TRBV5-1; CDR3 protein: ASSLGGTRGGYT
D gene: TRBD1; V gene: TRBV12-5; CDR3 protein: ASGLGWDRRNQPQH
D gene: NA; V gene: TRBV7-8; CDR3 protein: ASSLDDAGEGYT
D gene: TRBD1; V gene: TRBV6-1; CDR3 protein: ASRLGTVNTGELF
D gene: NA; V gene: TRBV29-1; CDR3 protein: SVDGRAVDEQF
D gene: NA; V gene: TRBV23-1; CDR3 protein: ASSQLGGSGGYT
D gene: NA; V gene: TRBV6-5; CDR3 protein: ASSAGTSSKQY
D gene: TRBD2; V gene: TRBV29-1; CDR3 protein: SVEPVGGAKLNTQY
D gene: TRBD2; V gene: TRBV7-9; CDR3 protein: ASRGSGSSYNEQF
D gene: TRBD2; V gene: TRBV11-3; CDR3 protein: ASSWAGGNLYEQY
D gene: TRBD2; V gene: TRBV7-7; CDR3 protein: ASSRPSGECTDTQY
D gene: TRBD1; V gene: TRBV7-9; CDR3 protein: ASSPTGVDTQY
D gene: NA; V gene: TRBV28; CDR3 protein: ASKKEFQPQH
D gene: TRBD1; V gene: TRBV28; CDR3 protein: ASQDRVYEQY
D gene: NA; V gene: TRBV28; CDR3 protein: ASSLVQDRGQTQY
D gene: NA; V gene: TRBV25-1; CDR3 protein: ATFYNSPLH
D gene: NA; V gene: TRBV7-2; CDR3 protein: ASSWLTGVNTEAF
D gene: TRBD1; V gene: TRBV7-3; CDR3 protein: ASSLKGANEQY
D gene: NA; V gene: TRBV27; CDR3 protein: ASKTDLSSYNEQF
D gene: NA; V gene: TRBV18; CDR3 protein: ASSPPGSGQETQY
D gene: NA; V gene: TRBV7-3; CDR3 protein: ASSLYRGYEQY
D gene: TRBD1; V gene: TRBV18; CDR3 protein: ASSPSGQGHYNEQF
D gene: NA; V gene: TRBV7-9; CDR3 protein: SSSRGRAEAF
D gene: NA; V gene: TRBV13; CDR3 protein: ASSLGRQNTEAF
D gene: NA; V gene: TRBV6-1; CDR3 protein: ASSTQGFDNEQF
D gene: TRBD1; V gene: TRBV12-5; CDR3 protein: ASGDPRDSEAGANVLT
D gene: NA; V gene: TRBV5-6; CDR3 protein: ASSFRDNNQPQH
D gene: TRBD1; V gene: TRBV7-9; CDR3 protein: ASSPDREAEAF
D gene: NA; V gene: TRBV5-1; CDR3 protein: ASSLSSGIGELF
D gene: NA; V gene: TRBV15; CDR3 protein: ATSRGDWDNEQF
D gene: TRBD1; V gene: TRBV7-9; CDR3 protein: ASRPGQMPLSYNEQF